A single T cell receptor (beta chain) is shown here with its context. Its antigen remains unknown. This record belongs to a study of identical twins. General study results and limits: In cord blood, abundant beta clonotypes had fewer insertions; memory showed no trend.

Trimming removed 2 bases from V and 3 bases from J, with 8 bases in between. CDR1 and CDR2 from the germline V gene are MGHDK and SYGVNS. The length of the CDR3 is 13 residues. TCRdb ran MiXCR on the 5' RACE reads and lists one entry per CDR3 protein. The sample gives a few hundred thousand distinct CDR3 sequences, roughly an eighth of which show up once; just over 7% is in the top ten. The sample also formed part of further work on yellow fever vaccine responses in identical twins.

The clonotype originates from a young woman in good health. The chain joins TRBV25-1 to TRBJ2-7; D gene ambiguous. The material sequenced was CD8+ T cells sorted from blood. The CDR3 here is CASSEGSHYEQYF. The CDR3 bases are TGTGCCAGCAGTGAAGGCAGTCACTACGAGCAGTACTTC.